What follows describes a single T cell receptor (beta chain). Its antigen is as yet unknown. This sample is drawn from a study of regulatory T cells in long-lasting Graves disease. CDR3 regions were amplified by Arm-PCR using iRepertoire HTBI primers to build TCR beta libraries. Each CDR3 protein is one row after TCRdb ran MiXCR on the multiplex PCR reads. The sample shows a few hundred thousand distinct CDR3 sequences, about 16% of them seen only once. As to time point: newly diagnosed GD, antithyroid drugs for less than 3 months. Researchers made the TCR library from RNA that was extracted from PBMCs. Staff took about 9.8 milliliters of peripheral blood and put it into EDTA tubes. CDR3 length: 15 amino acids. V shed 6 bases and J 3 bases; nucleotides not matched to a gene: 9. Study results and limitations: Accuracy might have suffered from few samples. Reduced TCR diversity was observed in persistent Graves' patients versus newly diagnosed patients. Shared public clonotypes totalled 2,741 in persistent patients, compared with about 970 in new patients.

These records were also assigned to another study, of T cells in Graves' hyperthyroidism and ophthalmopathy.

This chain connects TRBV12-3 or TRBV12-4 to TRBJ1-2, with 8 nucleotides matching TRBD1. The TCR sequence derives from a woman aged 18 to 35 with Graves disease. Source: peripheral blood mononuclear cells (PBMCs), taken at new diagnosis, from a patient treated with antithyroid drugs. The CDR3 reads CASSPLGQAYYGYTF. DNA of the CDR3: TGTGCCAGCAGCCCCTTGGGACAGGCCTACTATGGCTACACCTTC.